Below are 26 T cell receptor beta chains sequenced from a single sample in a study of blood T cell repertoires in COVID-19. Sequencing was performed with immunoSEQ multiplex PCR; in TCRdb, only in-frame clones are kept and a portion is missing. Of 200,000 or so clones in the sample, 88% are singletons; the top ten hold around 3.6%. The specimen was PBMCs or T cells enriched from blood (not recorded which). These receptors were collected from a woman aged 25 to 39 who had been exposed to COVID-19.

Only one count was recorded for this clone. The chain couples TRBV7-6 to TRBJ2-5; weak D call: TRBD2 (6 bases). Looked up from germline, CDR1 is SGHVS and CDR2 is FNYEAQ. V lost 2 bases, J lost 10 bases, and 20 bases lay in between. This CDR3 spans 15 amino acids. The CDR3 loop reads CASSLRGGSSGSQYF. Here the CDR3 DNA reads TGTGCCAGCAGCTTACGAGGAGGGTCTTCTGGGAGCCAGTACTTC. Full variable domain (remainder filled in from reference TRBV7-6 and TRBJ2-5): GAGVSQSPRYKVTKRGQDVALRCDPISGHVSLYWYRQALGQGPEFLTYFNYEAQQDKSGLPNDRFSAERPEGSISTLTIQRTEQRDSAMYRCASSLRGGSSGSQYFGPGTRLLVL.

The chain has TRBV28 and TRBJ1-2, with a possible D match to TRBD1 (6 bases). The V gene lost 1 base and the J gene lost 4 bases, with 10 bases spanning the gap. Germline-derived CDR1 and CDR2 are MDHEN and SYDVKM. This CDR3 region has 14 residues. The CDR3 coding sequence is TGTGCCAGCAGTTTATACAGGGACCTCTATGGCTACACCTTC. Protein product: CASSLYRDLYGYTF.

CDR3 protein: CASSRTGWETQYF. CDR3 nucleotides: TGTGCCAGCAGTAGAACAGGGTGGGAGACCCAGTACTTC. The rearrangement uses TRBV9 and TRBJ2-5, with D maybe TRBD1 (6 bases). This CDR3 contains 13 residues. Germline CDR1 SGDLS, CDR2 YYNGEE. Trimming removed 5 bases at V and 5 bases at J, with 13 bases between.

The genes are TRBV4-2 and TRBJ2-7; 11 positions agree with TRBD2. V lost 1 base and J lost 4; bases outside the gene matches: 9. The CDR3 is 17 residues long. Germline V gene lookup returns CDR1 LGHNA and CDR2 YNFKEQ. The CDR3 DNA reads as TGTGCCAGCAGCCAAGGGTCGGCTAGCGGGAGGAGGTACGAGCAGTACTTC. This encodes CASSQGSASGRRYEQYF.

DNA for the CDR3: TGTGCCACCGGTAGAGGAGCAGGGTTGAACACTGAAGCTTTCTTT. It encodes CATGRGAGLNTEAFF. This chain connects TRBV28 to TRBJ1-1; TRBD1 is a possible D gene (5 bases). The length of the CDR3 is 15 residues. V lost 10 bases and J lost 0, with 18 bases in between. The germline V gene has CDR1 MDHEN and CDR2 SYDVKM. Complete variable domain (other parts from reference TRBV28 and TRBJ1-1): DVKVTQSSRYLVKRTGEKVFLECVQDMDHENMFWYRQDPGLGLRLIYFSYDVKMKEKGDIPEGYSVSREKKERFSLILESASTNQTSMYLCATGRGAGLNTEAFFGQGTRLTVV.

This clone showed up just once. The chain uses TRBV6-5 and TRBJ2-2, with D possibly matching TRBD1 (6 bases). CDR3 length: 13 residues. CDR1 is MNHEY, CDR2 SVGAGI, per germline. Between the trimmed V and J ends, which lost 6 bases and 1 base, there was a span of 6 bases. CDR3 DNA: TGTGCCAGCAGAGGGGGGAACACCGGGGAGCTGTTTTTT. Translation: CASRGGNTGELFF.

The rearrangement uses TRBV3-1 (or the pseudogene TRBV3-2) and TRBJ2-7, with D tentatively TRBD1 (6 bases). The CDR3 extends over 13 amino acids. Trimming stripped 3 bases from V and 4 bases from J, with 10 bases between. Germline V gene lookup returns CDR1 LGHDT and CDR2 YNNKEL (reference sequence). CDR3 amino acids: CASSQGARYEQYF. The CDR3 DNA reads as TGTGCCAGCAGCCAGGGGGCGCGGTACGAGCAGTACTTC.

The chain joins TRBV2 to TRBJ2-2; 9 bases map to TRBD1. V lost 8 bases to trimming and J lost 5 bases; unmatched junction nucleotides: 9. This CDR3 has 15 residues. Germline V gene data show CDR1 as SNHLY and CDR2 as FYNNEI. CDR3 in DNA: TGTGCCAGCGCCAGGGACAGGGAAGAAACCGGGGAGCTGTTTTTT. Translated, it gives CASARDREETGELFF.

The J gene is TRBJ2-1, the V gene TRBV4-1; 14 positions agree with TRBD2. V trimming: 1 base; J trimming: 8 bases; junction bases outside the gene matches: 4. The germline CDR1 and CDR2 sequences are MGHRA and YSYEKL. The CDR3 totals 16 residues. The DNA for the CDR3 is TGCGCCAGCAGCCAAGTGGGGACTAGCGGGAGTCATGAGCAGTTCTTC. The encoded protein is CASSQVGTSGSHEQFF.

This chain links TRBV29-1 with TRBJ2-1; TRBD2 agrees at 11 bases. CDR1 is SQVTM, CDR2 ANQGSEA, per germline. The CDR3 totals 15 residues. J gave up 2 bases and V 7 bases, and 7 bases lay outside the gene matches. The CDR3 protein is CSAPRTSGPYNEQFF. The CDR3 DNA sequence: TGCAGCGCCCCCCGGACTAGCGGGCCCTACAATGAGCAGTTCTTC.

On this clone: Additional DNA sequences in this sample encode the identical CDR3. The chain combines TRBV5-1 with TRBJ2-1, with TRBD1 matching over 10 bases. Losses at the gene ends were 4 bases for V and 6 bases for J; bases not matched to a gene: 7. Germline V gene data show CDR1 as SGHRS and CDR2 as YFSETQ. The CDR3 contains 15 residues. The CDR3, as DNA: TGCGCCAGCAGCCCGGGACAGGGGATAGGCAATGAGCAGTTCTTC. Its translation is CASSPGQGIGNEQFF.

The J gene is TRBJ2-2, the V gene TRBV2; maybe TRBD2 (6 bases). Germline loops: CDR1 SNHLY, CDR2 FYNNEI. The CDR3 has 15 residues. The V and J ends lost 5 bases and 3 bases respectively, with 13 bases between them. The CDR3 region is CASSFRDLHTGELFF. The CDR3 bases are TGTGCCAGCAGTTTTCGGGACTTACACACCGGGGAGCTGTTTTTT.

The chain joins TRBV10-3 to TRBJ2-1; no reliable D call. The V gene's germline CDR1 is ENHRY and CDR2 SYGVKD. The CDR3 totals 11 residues. V lost 4 bases to trimming and J lost 6 bases, with 4 bases between them. This CDR3 is CAISAGNEQFF. In DNA form, the CDR3 reads TGTGCCATCAGTGCCGGCAATGAGCAGTTCTTC.

The V call is TRBV19, the J call TRBJ2-3; the match to TRBD2 covers 9 bases. Germline V CDR1 and CDR2: LNHDA, SQIVND (reference sequence). The CDR3 consists of 17 residues. The trim removed 5 bases at V and 0 bases at J, leaving 9 bases unmatched. CDR3 sequence reads: CASSPARLAESTDTQYF. The CDR3 DNA follows: TGTGCCAGTAGTCCCGCCCGACTAGCGGAGAGCACAGATACGCAGTATTTT.

The gene calls are TRBV11-2 and TRBJ2-7; D is ambiguous. Germline values: CDR1 SGHAT, CDR2 FQNNGV. Trimming took 6 bases from V and 2 from J, leaving 8 bases between them. The CDR3 sequence is 12 residues long. The CDR3 region has the DNA TGTGCCAGCAGGGCCCGGGCCTACGAGCAGTACTTC. The encoded protein is CASRARAYEQYF.

The V gene is TRBV6-1, the J gene TRBJ2-7, with D possibly TRBD1 on 5 matching bases. Trimming took off 0 bases at V and 9 bases at J, with 15 bases between the two ends. The germline V gene encodes CDR1 MNHNS and CDR2 SASEGT. The CDR3 contains 14 residues. This chain's CDR3 is CASSEAERTTAQYF. The CDR3 DNA sequence: TGTGCCAGCAGTGAAGCGGAGAGGACGACAGCGCAGTACTTC.

The chain links TRBV27 to TRBJ1-1; 7 bases line up with TRBD1. The CDR3 length is 16 residues. CDR1 is MNHEY and CDR2 is SMNVEV in the germline V gene (reference sequence). Unmatched junction bases numbered 9, after V lost 5 bases and J lost 0 bases. CDR3 nucleotide sequence: TGTGCCAGCAGTCCCGACAGGGTATCGCTGAACACTGAAGCTTTCTTT. This encodes CASSPDRVSLNTEAFF.

This rearrangement joins TRBV30 to TRBJ1-1, with a possible D match to TRBD1 (5 bases). Germline V CDR1 and CDR2: GTSNPN, SVGIG (reference sequence). The V gene lost 1 base and the J gene lost 0 bases, with 12 bases spanning the gap. This CDR3 has 15 residues. CDR3 DNA: TGTGCCTGGAGTGCCCCGGACACCGTGAACACTGAAGCTTTCTTT. Translated, it gives CAWSAPDTVNTEAFF.

This chain connects TRBV5-1 to TRBJ1-4; D may be TRBD1 (5 bases). Germline V CDR1 and CDR2: SGHRS, YFSETQ. The CDR3 spans 13 residues. V was clipped by 4 bases and J by 5 bases, with 9 bases between them. The CDR3 sequence: CASSEDNNEKLFF. CDR3 in DNA: TGCGCCAGCAGCGAGGACAACAATGAAAAACTGTTTTTT.

The chain combines TRBV7-9 with TRBJ1-2; maybe TRBD1 (6 bases). CDR1 and CDR2 from the germline V gene are SEHNR and FQNEAQ (reference sequence). This CDR3 is built from 14 residues. The germline V and J ends were trimmed by 5 bases and 4 bases, with 14 bases remaining between them. The CDR3 DNA follows: TGTGCCAGCAGCCACAGGGAATTGAGCTATGGCTACACCTTC. This encodes CASSHRELSYGYTF.

The rearrangement links TRBV12-5 to TRBJ1-6; D is ambiguous. The CDR3 is made up of 15 amino acids. V lost 2 bases and J lost 10, with 15 bases in between. Germline values: CDR1 LGHNT, CDR2 FRNRAP. CDR3 region: CASGLSGRRESPLHF. CDR3 bases: TGTGCTAGTGGTTTGAGCGGTAGGAGGGAATCACCCCTCCACTTT.

The chain carries TRBV18 and TRBJ2-5, with 9 bases identical to TRBD1. CDR1 is KGHSH and CDR2 is LQKENI in the germline V gene. The CDR3 consists of 15 residues. The J segment lost 3 bases and the V segment lost 5 bases, leaving 7 bases of the junction unmatched. CDR3 sequence: CASSSNRGPEETQYF. CDR3 nucleotide sequence: TGTGCCAGCTCATCAAACAGGGGGCCGGAAGAGACCCAGTACTTC.

The chain joins TRBV6-5 to TRBJ1-1, with D possibly TRBD1 on 6 matching bases. Germline loops: CDR1 MNHEY, CDR2 SVGAGI. Trimming left V 6 bases short and J 4 bases short, with 12 bases between. CDR3 length equals 13 residues. The CDR3 DNA is TGTGCCAGCAGCCCACACAGGGCCACTGAAGCTTTCTTT. Translation gives CASSPHRATEAFF.

This clone was recorded once. The J gene is TRBJ2-7, the V gene TRBV19; the match to TRBD2 covers 12 bases. Germline V gene lookup returns CDR1 LNHDA and CDR2 SQIVND (reference sequence). The CDR3 is 14 residues long. With 4 bases clipped from V and 5 bases from J, the junction kept 3 bases outside the gene matches. The CDR3 DNA is TGTGCCAGTAGTACGACTAGCGGGAGAAACGAGCAGTACTTC. Residues: CASSTTSGRNEQYF.

The chain has TRBV5-6 and TRBJ2-7, with 10 bases aligning to TRBD2. CDR1 and CDR2 from the germline V gene are SGHDT and YYEEEE. Trimming removed 4 bases from V and 4 bases from J; junction bases left unmatched: 8. CDR3 length: 15 residues. The CDR3 sequence: CASSRLGTSAYEQYF. In DNA form, the CDR3 reads TGTGCCAGCAGCCGGCTCGGGACTAGCGCGTACGAGCAGTACTTC.

The rearrangement links TRBV5-4 to TRBJ1-2; D possibly corresponds to TRBD1 (6 bases). The germline V and J ends were trimmed by 1 base and 4 bases, with 14 bases remaining between them. Per the germline V gene, CDR1 is SGHNT and CDR2 is YYREEE (reference sequence). The CDR3 spans 15 residues. CDR3 nucleotide sequence: TGTGCCAGCAGCTTGAAAGGACAGCTAATCTATGGCTACACCTTC. It encodes CASSLKGQLIYGYTF.